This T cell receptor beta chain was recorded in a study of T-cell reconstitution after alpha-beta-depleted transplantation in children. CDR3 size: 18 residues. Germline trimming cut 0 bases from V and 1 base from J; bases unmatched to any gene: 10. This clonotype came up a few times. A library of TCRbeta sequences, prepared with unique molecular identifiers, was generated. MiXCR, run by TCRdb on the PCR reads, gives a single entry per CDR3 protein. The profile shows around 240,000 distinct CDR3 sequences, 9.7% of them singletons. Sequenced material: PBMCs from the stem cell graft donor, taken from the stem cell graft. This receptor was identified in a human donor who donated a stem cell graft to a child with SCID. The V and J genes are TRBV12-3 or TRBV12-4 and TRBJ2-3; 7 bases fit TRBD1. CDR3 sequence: CASSLAYWTGSGTDTQYF. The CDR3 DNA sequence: TGTGCCAGCAGTTTAGCCTACTGGACAGGCTCGGGCACAGATACGCAGTATTTT.